This TCR beta chain appears in the sequencing data of a study (dated by TCRdb to the mid-2010s). Notes on the research overall: The study set out to test whether tumor-infiltrating Tregs in breast cancer get recruited from blood Tregs or are instead converted in situ from other CD4+ T cell subsets.

With respect to this clonotype: The antigen it binds to is not known. No much larger clonotype is one base removed from it; base qualities were not supplied.

Full-length TCR variable regions were amplified by 5' RACE PCR using constant-region reverse primers, and then by semi-nested PCR using Nested Universal Primer A. Using the ReliaPrep RNA Cell Miniprep System, total RNA was extracted, and the SMARTer RACE 5'/3' Kit was then used to reverse transcribe the RNA into 5'RACE-ready cDNA. Full-length TCR alpha and beta libraries were barcoded with multiplex adaptors and sequenced on an Illumina MiSeq. The authors' analysis ran thus. Sequencing data were pooled across the five patients for each of nine subset-tissue groups and compared by unsupervised clustering of TCR gene usage. The Morisita-Horn index was used to calculate repertoire similarity, with shared sequences weighted according to their contribution to each repertoire. Using fastp trimming at Q25 and MiXCR clonotype assembly, TCRdb reanalyzed the public sequencing data and kept in-frame beta chains. Each CDR3 protein appears once, grouped with its most common genes and DNA. TCRdb's processing, not the study's, gives the V and J calls here. The sample has 60,000 to 65,000 distinct CDR3 sequences on record, 30% of them singletons. The ten largest make up approximately 2.2% of the sample.

Naive CD4+ T cells were purified with the Miltenyi Naive CD4+ T Cell Isolation kit, with Tregs depleted using CD25 microbeads. Tregs, naive and memory CD4+ T cells from tumor, blood and ipsilateral draining lymph nodes of five breast cancer patients underwent full-length TCR alpha and beta sequencing. Tumor tissue and lymph nodes obtained by ipsilateral axillary dissection were perfused with PBS, cut into small pieces and digested using collagenase I and hyaluronidase. A purity exceeding 90% was confirmed by FACS for the sorted cell populations. Broader findings and caveats from the paper: Tumor-infiltrating Treg TCR alpha and beta sequences overlapped most with tumor naive CD4+ T cells, then with blood naive CD4+ T cells. The validation in the larger cohort was limited to a single TCR beta V-J rearrangement instead of whole repertoires. The TCR gene usage of tumor memory CD4+ T cells clustered together with blood and lymph node memory CD4+ cells and with lymph node naive CD4+ cells.

Sample: tumor-infiltrating naive CD4+ T cells sorted from the breast tumor. What this sample's cell subset or site label stands for: naive CD4+ T cells, CD4+CD45RA+CD25-. The receptor was isolated from a female donor with breast cancer.

The CDR3 protein is CSVETKTYNEQFF. The bases are TGCAGCGTTGAGACAAAAACGTACAATGAGCAGTTCTTC. The chain was built from TRBV29-1 and TRBJ2-1, with no confident D gene call. According to the germline V gene, CDR1 reads SQVTM and CDR2 reads ANQGSEA. The CDR3 measures 13 amino acids from cysteine to phenylalanine. The sequence is cut down to CDR3 DNA, 39 bases in frame from base 1. Trimming costs V 3 bases and J 4 bases, and their ends lie 10 bases apart.